This T cell receptor (beta chain) is from a study of blood T cell repertoires in COVID-19. Study context: The samples span acute and convalescent COVID-19 from the United States, Italy and Spain.

The length of the CDR3 is 15 residues. The V gene end was trimmed by 2 bases and the J gene end by 6 bases; junction bases not matched to a gene: 7. Germline V CDR1 and CDR2: GTSNPN, SVGIG (reference sequence). Source study methods: It was from reference gene primer amplification that nucleated cell counts were estimated. Some clones are missing from TCRdb's copy, which holds only in-frame ones; the method was immunoSEQ multiplex PCR. V and J calls and clone size follow that table, whereas D and trimming were derived from the DNA. The sample lists 60,000 to 75,000 clones, about four fifths occurring once.

The TCR sequence derives from a woman over 75 with acute or convalescent COVID-19. V is TRBV30 and J is TRBJ1-6; 7 bases fit TRBD1. The sequenced material came from peripheral blood. DNA of the CDR3: TGTGCCTGGAGTCATGGGACAGCCTCTAATTCACCCCTCCACTTT. It specifies CAWSHGTASNSPLHF.